The clone carrying this T cell receptor beta chain was counted many times. Priming of first-strand cDNA relied on TRAV- and TRBV-specific primers (covering alpha and beta chains). The TCRs were subjected to amplification over around 18 PCR cycles employing a constant-region primer in conjunction with a V-primer adapter. Each CDR3 protein gets one entry after TCRdb re-called the reads with MiXCR. The sample carries more than 70,000 distinct CDR3 sequences, roughly 30% recorded once. V lost 4 bases to trimming and J lost 4 bases, with 14 bases between them. There are 13 residues in the CDR3. Germline V CDR1 and CDR2: SQVTM, ANQGSEA. The data derive from a study of low-dose radiotherapy and immunotherapy resistance in tumors. About the research overall: Cohort 1 was treated with 0.5 Gy per fraction at 2-week intervals, amounting to 6.5 Gy overall. At a dose of 200 mg/m2, intravenous cyclophosphamide was given every two weeks, one day before radiation and immunotherapy.

Documented time point: before trial treatment. All of the donors were given nivolumab, ipilimumab, aspirin, low-dose cyclophosphamide and low-dose radiotherapy as part of RACIN, a single-arm trial. The clonotype was recovered from a female donor with ovarian cancer. The rearrangement uses TRBV29-1 and TRBJ2-7; possibly TRBD2 for D (5 bases). Sequencing used PBMCs, obtained before treatment. CDR3 coding DNA: TGCAGCGTTGTTCGGGATTCGAGGTACGAGCAGTACTTC. Translated, it gives CSVVRDSRYEQYF.